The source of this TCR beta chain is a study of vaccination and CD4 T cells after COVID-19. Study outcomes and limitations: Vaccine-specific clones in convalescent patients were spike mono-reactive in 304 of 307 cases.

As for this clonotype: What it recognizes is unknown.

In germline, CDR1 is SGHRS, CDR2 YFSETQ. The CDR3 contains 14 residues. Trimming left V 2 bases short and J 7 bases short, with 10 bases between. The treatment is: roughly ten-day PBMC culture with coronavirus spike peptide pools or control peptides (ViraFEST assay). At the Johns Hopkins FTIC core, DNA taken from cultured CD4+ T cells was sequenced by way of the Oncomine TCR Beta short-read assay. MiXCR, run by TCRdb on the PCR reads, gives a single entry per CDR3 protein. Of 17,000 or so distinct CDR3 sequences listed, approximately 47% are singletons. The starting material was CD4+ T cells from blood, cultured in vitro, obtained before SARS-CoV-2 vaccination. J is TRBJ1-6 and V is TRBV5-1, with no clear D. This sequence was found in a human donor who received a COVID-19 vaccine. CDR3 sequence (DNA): TGCGCCAGCAGCTTTAGGGCGGAGAATTCACCCCTCCACTTT. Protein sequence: CASSFRAENSPLHF.